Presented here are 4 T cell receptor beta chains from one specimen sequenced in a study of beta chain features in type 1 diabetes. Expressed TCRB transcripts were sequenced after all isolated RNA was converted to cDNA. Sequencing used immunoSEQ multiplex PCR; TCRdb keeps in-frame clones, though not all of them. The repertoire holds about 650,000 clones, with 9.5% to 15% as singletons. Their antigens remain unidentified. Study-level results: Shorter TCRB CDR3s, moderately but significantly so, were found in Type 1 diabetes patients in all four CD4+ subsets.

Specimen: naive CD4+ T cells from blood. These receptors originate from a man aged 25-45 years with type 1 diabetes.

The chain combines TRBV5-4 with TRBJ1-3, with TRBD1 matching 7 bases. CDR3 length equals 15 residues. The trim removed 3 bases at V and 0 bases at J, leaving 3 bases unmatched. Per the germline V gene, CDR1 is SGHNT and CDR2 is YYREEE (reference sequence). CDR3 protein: CASSSGQTSGNTIYF. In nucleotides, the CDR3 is TGTGCCAGCAGCTCGGGACAGACCTCTGGAAACACCATATATTTT.

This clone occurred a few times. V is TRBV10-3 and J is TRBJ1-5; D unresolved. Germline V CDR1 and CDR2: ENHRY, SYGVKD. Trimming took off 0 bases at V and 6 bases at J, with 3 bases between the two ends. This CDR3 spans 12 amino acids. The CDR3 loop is CAISESGQPQHF. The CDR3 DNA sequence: TGTGCCATCAGTGAGTCGGGTCAGCCCCAGCATTTT.

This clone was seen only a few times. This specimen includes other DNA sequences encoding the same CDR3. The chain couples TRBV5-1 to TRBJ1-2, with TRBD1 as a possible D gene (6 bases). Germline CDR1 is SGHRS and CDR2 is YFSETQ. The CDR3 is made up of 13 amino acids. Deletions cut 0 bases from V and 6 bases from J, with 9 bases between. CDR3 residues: CASSLGQVDGYTF. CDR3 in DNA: TGCGCCAGCAGCTTGGGACAGGTCGATGGCTACACCTTC.

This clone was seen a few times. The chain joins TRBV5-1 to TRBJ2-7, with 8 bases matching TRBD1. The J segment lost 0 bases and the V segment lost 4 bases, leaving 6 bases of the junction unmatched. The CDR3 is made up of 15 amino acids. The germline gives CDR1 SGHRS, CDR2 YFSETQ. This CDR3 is CASSPGQGTSYEQYF. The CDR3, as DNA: TGCGCCAGCAGCCCAGGACAGGGTACCTCCTACGAGCAGTACTTC.